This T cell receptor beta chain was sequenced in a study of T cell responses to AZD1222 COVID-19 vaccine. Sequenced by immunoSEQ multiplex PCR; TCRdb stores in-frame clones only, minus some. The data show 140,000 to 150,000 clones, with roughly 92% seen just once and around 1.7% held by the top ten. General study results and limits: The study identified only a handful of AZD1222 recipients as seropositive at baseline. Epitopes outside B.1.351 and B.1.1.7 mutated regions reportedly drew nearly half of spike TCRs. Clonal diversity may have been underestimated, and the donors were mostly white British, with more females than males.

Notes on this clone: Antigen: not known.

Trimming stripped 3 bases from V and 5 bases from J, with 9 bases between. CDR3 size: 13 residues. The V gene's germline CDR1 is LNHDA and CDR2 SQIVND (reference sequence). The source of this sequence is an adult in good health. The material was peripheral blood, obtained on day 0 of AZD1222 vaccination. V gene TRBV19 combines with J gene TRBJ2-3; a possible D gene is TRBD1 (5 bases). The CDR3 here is CASSIRAQDTQYF. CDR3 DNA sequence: TGTGCCAGTAGTATCAGGGCACAAGATACGCAGTATTTT.